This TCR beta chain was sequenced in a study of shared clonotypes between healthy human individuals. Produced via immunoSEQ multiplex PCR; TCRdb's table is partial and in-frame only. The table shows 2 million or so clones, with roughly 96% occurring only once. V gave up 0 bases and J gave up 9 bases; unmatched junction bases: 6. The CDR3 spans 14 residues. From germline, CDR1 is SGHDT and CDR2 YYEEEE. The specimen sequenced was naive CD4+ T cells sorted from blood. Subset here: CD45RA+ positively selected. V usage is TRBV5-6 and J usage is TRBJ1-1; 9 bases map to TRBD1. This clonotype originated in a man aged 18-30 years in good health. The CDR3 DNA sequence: TGTGCCAGCAGCTTGGCCCTCGGACAGGGGAAAGCTTTCTTT. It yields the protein CASSLALGQGKAFF.